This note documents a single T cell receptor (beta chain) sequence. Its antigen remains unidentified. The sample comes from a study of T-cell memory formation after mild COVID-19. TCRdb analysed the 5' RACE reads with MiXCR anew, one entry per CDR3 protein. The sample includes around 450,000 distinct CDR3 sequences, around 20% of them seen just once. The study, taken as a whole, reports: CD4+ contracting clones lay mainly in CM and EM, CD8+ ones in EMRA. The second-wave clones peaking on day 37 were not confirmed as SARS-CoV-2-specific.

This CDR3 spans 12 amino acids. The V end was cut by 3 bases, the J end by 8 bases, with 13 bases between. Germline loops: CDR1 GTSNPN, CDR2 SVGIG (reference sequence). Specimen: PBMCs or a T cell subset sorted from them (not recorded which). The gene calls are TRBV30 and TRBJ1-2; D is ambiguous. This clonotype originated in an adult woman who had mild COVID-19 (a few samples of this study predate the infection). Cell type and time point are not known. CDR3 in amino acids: CAWRGAGMGYTF. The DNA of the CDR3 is TGTGCCTGGAGGGGAGCGGGAATGGGCTACACCTTC.